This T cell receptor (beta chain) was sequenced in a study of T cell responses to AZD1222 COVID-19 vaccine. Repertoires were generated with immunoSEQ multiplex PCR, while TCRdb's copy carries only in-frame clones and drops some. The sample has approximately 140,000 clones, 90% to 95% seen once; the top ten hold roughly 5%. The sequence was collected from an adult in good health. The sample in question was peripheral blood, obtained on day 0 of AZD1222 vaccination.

The CDR3 DNA sequence: TGTGCCAGCAGCCCGGGACAGGGCACCAGTGAAGCTTTCTTT. Translation gives CASSPGQGTSEAFF. The genes are TRBV2 and TRBJ1-1, with 9 bases identical to TRBD1. Germline loops: CDR1 SNHLY, CDR2 FYNNEI. The CDR3 contains 14 residues. The V gene end was trimmed by 6 bases and the J gene end by 7 bases; junction bases not matched to a gene: 9.